Listed below are T cell receptor beta chains from one sample, sequenced in a study of shared clonotypes between healthy human individuals. Generated by immunoSEQ multiplex PCR, the TCRdb table keeps only in-frame clones and is missing some. The data contain roughly 1,800,000 clones, approximately 94% of them seen just once; the ten biggest clones take up 1.2%. Sequenced material: naive CD8+ T cells sorted from blood. The receptors were sampled from a man between 18 and 35 years old in good health. Each CDR3 is given with its conserved first and last residue. The D gene is left open where the match is weak. Only part of the rows carry a size: once, few, many, or a class if the clone is expanded.

clone size	CDR3 length	V gene	J gene	D gene	CDR3 protein	CDR3 DNA
.	13	TRBV11-2	TRBJ2-7	.	CASSLVAGYEQYF	TGTGCCAGCAGCTTAGTGGCAGGGTACGAGCAGTACTTC
.	16	TRBV10-2	TRBJ1-3	TRBD1	CASSETGQGRTKPIYF	TGCGCCAGCAGTGAAACAGGACAGGGGAGAACCAAGCCCATATATTTT
.	13	TRBV6-1	TRBJ2-7	TRBD1	CASSHRGTYEQYF	TGTGCCAGCAGTCACAGGGGAACGTACGAGCAGTACTTC
.	14	TRBV7-9	TRBJ2-7	.	CASTPPRGPYEQYF	TGTGCCAGCACCCCGCCCAGGGGACCCTACGAGCAGTACTTC
.	15	TRBV2	TRBJ1-2	TRBD1	CASSERTGADYGYTF	TGTGCCAGCAGTGAACGGACAGGGGCGGACTATGGCTACACCTTC
.	14	TRBV7-2	TRBJ1-1	.	CASSLGQGWTEAFF	TGTGCCAGCAGCCTCGGGCAGGGGTGGACTGAAGCTTTCTTT
.	12	TRBV5-5	TRBJ2-7	.	CASSPGGYEQYF	TGTGCCAGCAGCCCCGGTGGGTACGAGCAGTACTTC
once	13	TRBV19	TRBJ2-1	.	CASSAGQSYEQFF	TGTGCCAGTAGTGCAGGGCAGTCGTACGAGCAGTTCTTC
.	15	TRBV19	TRBJ2-7	TRBD1	CASSIDRQGDYEQYF	TGTGCCAGTAGTATAGACAGACAGGGGGACTACGAGCAGTACTTC
.	15	TRBV4-1	TRBJ2-1	TRBD2	CASSQDGLAYNEQFF	TGCGCCAGCAGCCAAGATGGACTAGCCTACAATGAGCAGTTCTTC
.	14	TRBV4-1	TRBJ1-5	TRBD1	CASSQTGGGQPQHF	TGCGCCAGCAGCCAGACAGGGGGCGGTCAGCCCCAGCATTTT
.	17	TRBV12-5	TRBJ2-3	.	CASRGAGAWYETDTQYF	TGTGCTAGTCGTGGTGCAGGGGCTTGGTACGAAACAGATACGCAGTATTTT
.	13	TRBV28	TRBJ1-6	.	CASSLQSYSPLHF	TGTGCCAGCAGTTTGCAGTCTTATTCACCCCTCCACTTT
.	12	TRBV9	TRBJ1-2	TRBD1	CASSSDRDGYTF	TGTGCCAGCAGCTCAGACAGGGATGGCTACACCTTC